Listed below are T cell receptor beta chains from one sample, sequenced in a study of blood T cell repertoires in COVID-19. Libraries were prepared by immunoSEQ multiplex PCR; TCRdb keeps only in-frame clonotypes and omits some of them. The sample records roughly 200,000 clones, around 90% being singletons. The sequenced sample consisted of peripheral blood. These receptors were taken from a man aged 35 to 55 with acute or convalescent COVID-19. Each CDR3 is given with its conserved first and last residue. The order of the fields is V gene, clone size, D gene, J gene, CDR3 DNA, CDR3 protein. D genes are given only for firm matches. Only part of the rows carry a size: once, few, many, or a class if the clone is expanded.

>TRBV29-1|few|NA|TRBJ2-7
TGCAGCGTCCAGGGTAATATGGGCTACGAGCAGTACTTC
CSVQGNMGYEQYF
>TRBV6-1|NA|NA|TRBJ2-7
TGTGCCAGCAGTGAAACAGGAGTATACGAGCAGTACTTC
CASSETGVYEQYF
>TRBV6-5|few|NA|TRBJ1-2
TGTGCCAGCAGTTACTCCACTACGCCAAACTATGGCTACACCTTC
CASSYSTTPNYGYTF
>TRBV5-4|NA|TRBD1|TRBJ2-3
TGTGCCAGCAGACGGGACAGAGGATACACAGATACGCAGTATTTT
CASRRDRGYTDTQYF
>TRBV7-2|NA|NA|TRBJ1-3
TGTGCCAGCAGCTTAGGAGGGGGGGCTGGAAACACCATATATTTT
CASSLGGGAGNTIYF
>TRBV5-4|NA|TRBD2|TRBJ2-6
TGTGCCAGCAGGATAAAGGGGAGGGGTCTGGGGGCCAACGTCCTGACTTTC
CASRIKGRGLGANVLTF
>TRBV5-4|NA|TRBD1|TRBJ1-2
TGTGCCAGCAGCCTACGGACAGGTTGGGTGGGTCTATTAGGCTACACCTTC
CASSLRTGWVGLLGYTF
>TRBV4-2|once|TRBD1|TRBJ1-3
TGTGCCAGCAGCCAGAGGGGGCTTGGAAACACCATATATTTT
CASSQRGLGNTIYF
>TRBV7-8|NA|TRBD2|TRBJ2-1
TGTGCCAGCAGCCCGTTAGCGGGGGAGCAGTACAATGAGCAGTTCTTC
CASSPLAGEQYNEQFF
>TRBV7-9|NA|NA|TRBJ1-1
TGTGCCAGCAGTCGGGACTACACTGAAGCTTTCTTT
CASSRDYTEAFF
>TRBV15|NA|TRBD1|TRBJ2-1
TGTGCCACCAGCAGAGGACAGGGGGTCACCTACAATGAGCAGTTCTTC
CATSRGQGVTYNEQFF
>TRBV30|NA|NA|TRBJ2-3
TGTGCCTGGAATGAAGGGGACACAGATACGCAGTATTTT
CAWNEGDTDTQYF
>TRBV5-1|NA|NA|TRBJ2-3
TGCGCCAGCAGCTACAACCCCCCTCGAGGGACAGATACGCAGTATTTT
CASSYNPPRGTDTQYF
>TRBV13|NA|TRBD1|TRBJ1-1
TGTGCCAGCAGCTGGGGACAGGCGACGAACACTGAAGCTTTCTTT
CASSWGQATNTEAFF
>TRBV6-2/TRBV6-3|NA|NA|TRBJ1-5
TGTGCCAGCAGTCCCCGCCTGAGCTTGAGCAATCAGCCCCAGCATTTT
CASSPRLSLSNQPQHF
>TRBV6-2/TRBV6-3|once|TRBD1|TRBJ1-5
TGTGCCAGCAGTCAGGACAGGCACTATAGCAATCAGCCCCAGCATTTT
CASSQDRHYSNQPQHF
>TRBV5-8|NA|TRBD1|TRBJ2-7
TGTGCCAGCAGCTGGGGACAGGGGGCTTACACCTACGAGCAGTACTTC
CASSWGQGAYTYEQYF
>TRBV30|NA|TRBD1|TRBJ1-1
TGTGCCTGGAGTGTTAGGGGGCAGACTGAAGCTTTCTTT
CAWSVRGQTEAFF
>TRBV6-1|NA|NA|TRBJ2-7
TGTGCCAGCAGTGAACAGGGTCTCTCCTACGAGCAGTACTTC
CASSEQGLSYEQYF
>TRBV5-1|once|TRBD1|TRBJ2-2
TGCGCCACCTTGACAGGGACCGGGGAGCTGTTTTTT
CATLTGTGELFF
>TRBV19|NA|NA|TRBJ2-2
TGTGCCAGTAGCCCTCCGATGAGAAGGAACACCGGGGAGCTGTTTTTT
CASSPPMRRNTGELFF
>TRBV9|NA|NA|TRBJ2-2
TGTGCCAGCAGCCCCTTCGCCATACAGGGTCAGGGAACCGGGGAGCTGTTTTTT
CASSPFAIQGQGTGELFF
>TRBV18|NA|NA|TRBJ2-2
TGTGCCAGCTCACCAGAGTGGGCCTTCACCGGGGAGCTGTTTTTT
CASSPEWAFTGELFF
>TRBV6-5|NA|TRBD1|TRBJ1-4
TGTGCCAGCAGTTACTCGCCGGGACAGAGGGATGAAAAACTGTTTTTT
CASSYSPGQRDEKLFF
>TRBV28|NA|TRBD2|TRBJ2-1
TGTGCCAGCAGTTTATTTAGCGGGGATACCTACAATGAGCAGTTCTTC
CASSLFSGDTYNEQFF
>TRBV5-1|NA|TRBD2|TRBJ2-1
TGCGCCAGCAGCTTGGCGGTGCGGGGGGGATACAATGAGCAGTTCTTC
CASSLAVRGGYNEQFF
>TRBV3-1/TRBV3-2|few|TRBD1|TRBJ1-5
TGTGCCAGCAGCCTACAGGGGGTTGAGCCCCAGCATTTT
CASSLQGVEPQHF
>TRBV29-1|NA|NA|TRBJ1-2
TGCAGCGTTGAGGGGGGTGAGGGCTTTTTCTATGGCTACACCTTC
CSVEGGEGFFYGYTF
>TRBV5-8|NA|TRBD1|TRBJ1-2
TGTGCCAGCAGCCTAAGGGGACAGGGTGGCGGCTACACCTTC
CASSLRGQGGGYTF
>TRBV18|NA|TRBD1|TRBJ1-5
TGTGCCAGCTCTACAAACAGGGGCCAGCCCCAGCATTTT
CASSTNRGQPQHF
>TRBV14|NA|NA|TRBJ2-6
TGTGCCAGCAGCCGTAGTCTGTACTCTGGGGCCAACGTCCTGACTTTC
CASSRSLYSGANVLTF
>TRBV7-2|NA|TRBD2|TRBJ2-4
TGTGCCAGCAGCTTGGGACTAGCGGTAAAAAACATTCAGTACTTC
CASSLGLAVKNIQYF
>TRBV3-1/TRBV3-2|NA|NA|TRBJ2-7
TGTGCCAGCAGTCCCCGTGGTAGCCCGGTCGAGCAGTACTTC
CASSPRGSPVEQYF
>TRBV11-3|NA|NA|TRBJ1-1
TGTGCCAGCAGCTTAGATGGTAGGGGAGGCACTGAAGCTTTCTTT
CASSLDGRGGTEAFF
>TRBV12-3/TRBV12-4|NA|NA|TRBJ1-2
TGTGCCAGCACAGACTACCGGGCACCCTACACCTTC
CASTDYRAPYTF
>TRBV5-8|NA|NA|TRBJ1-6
TGTGCCAGCAGCTTGGGCCACTCCAGGAATTCACCCCTCCACTTT
CASSLGHSRNSPLHF
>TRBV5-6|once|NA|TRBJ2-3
TGTGCCAGCAGCTTGGTGGGGGACATCGGAACAGATACGCAGTATTTT
CASSLVGDIGTDTQYF
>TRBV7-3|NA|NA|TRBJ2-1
TGTGCCAGCAGCTTAGTCAGAAATCACAATGAGCAGTTCTTC
CASSLVRNHNEQFF